This T cell receptor beta chain is from a study of CXCR3-negative and CXCR3-positive naive CD8 T cells (dated by TCRdb to about 2019). Background for the entire study: In total, approximately 150 million TRB reads were obtained, corresponding to roughly 1.5 +/- 0.3 million reads per library. The diversity and physicochemical repertoire analyses included fewer than twelve donors pooled from two independent experiments. For the TRBV-TRBJ cluster analysis, the naive subsets came from about five donors, while the memory cells came from 3 donors.

Overall results and qualifications from the work: Compared with CXCR3-negative naive cells, CXCR3-positive naive cells had TRB CDR3s with higher hydrophobicity (lower Kidera factor 4), lower energy, and higher strength and volume indices. Comparably high repertoire diversity was found in both naive subsets, whereas much lower repertoire diversity was found in memory CD8+ T cells. TRBV-TRBJ usage was similar between naive CXCR3-negative and CXCR3-positive cells from the same donor, while memory cells showed distinct patterns. Because surface CD5, which is linked to self-reactivity in mice, was comparable between the naive subsets, TCR interaction strength was also inferred from TRB CDR3 physicochemical properties. CXCR3 expression partially decreased after cryopreservation, so most assays used freshly isolated PBMCs.

Remarks on this clonotype: The clone's antigen remains unknown.

For each CD8+ T cell subset, flow sorting was done in triplicate, and around 300,000 cells per subset went directly into RLT lysis buffer. To exclude memory contaminants, naive CD8+ T cells were stringently defined as CD45RO-CCR7+CD27+CD95-. Standard density gradient centrifugation was used to isolate peripheral blood mononuclear cells from buffy coats. A FACSAria III was used to flow-sort naive CD8+ T cells into CXCR3-negative and CXCR3-positive populations. Total RNA was extracted from sorted cells using an RNeasy Mini Kit. The sequencer listed for this sample is NextSeq 550. The Human TCR Profiling Kit (MiLaboratory) was used to prepare UMI-labeled 5' RACE TRB cDNA libraries. The full amount of extracted RNA was used for cDNA synthesis, and the full amount of resulting cDNA was used for PCR amplification. The libraries were made side by side, with each library going through the same number of PCR cycles. On the authors' methods: With a requirement of at least two reads per UMI, MIGEC and MiXCR extracted about 53,000 +/- 9,400 unique UMI-labeled TRB cDNA molecules per library. On average, each library contained roughly 40,000 +/- 10,000 functional in-frame TRB CDR3 nucleotide clonotypes without stop codons. After downsampling to 5000 UMI-labeled TRB molecules per sample, diversity metrics, including normalized Shannon-Wiener and Chao1, were computed in VDJtools. VDJtools computed clonotype-size-weighted physicochemical properties of the central five CDR3 residues: interaction energy, strength, volume and Kidera factor 4. TCRdb reanalyzed the reads, keeping one entry per CDR3 protein sequence and omitting DNA. It is TCRdb's table, rather than the study itself, that gives the V and J calls and clone size. The sample's table covers 130,000 to 150,000 distinct CDR3 sequences. The ten largest clones take up about 0.27% of the sample.

Sequencing input: naive CXCR3+ CD8+ T cells from blood. In light of the paper, this sample's cell subset or site label describes: CD45RO-CCR7+CD27+CD95- naive CD8+ T cells expressing CXCR3 (TNR3+). This sequence was found in a human donor in good health. Some clones in this sample may be carry-over from other donors' samples.

CDR3 reads: CSIPDGLYGYTF. The V gene is TRBV29-1 and the J gene is TRBJ1-2; TCRdb picks TRBD1, but there is no DNA to check that call. CDR1 and CDR2 (SQVTM, ANQGSEA) derive from the germline V gene. CDR3 length: 12 amino acids, cysteine to phenylalanine. No DNA is listed.